Below are 26 T cell receptor beta chains sequenced from a single sample in a study of CD8 T cells in ankylosing spondylitis. TCRdb re-analysed the 5' RACE reads in MiXCR, keeping a single row per CDR3 protein. The sample consists of about 340,000 distinct CDR3 sequences, roughly 20% of them appearing once. The sequenced sample was blood, either unsorted or a sorted T cell fraction (not recorded which). All receptors derive from a male donor with ankylosing spondylitis or in good health (not recorded which).

The chain uses TRBV4-1 and TRBJ1-4; 9 bases align to TRBD1. Germline values: CDR1 MGHRA, CDR2 YSYEKL. Trimming cost V 8 bases and J 5 bases; bases outside gene matches: 3. The CDR3 spans 13 residues. The CDR3 sequence is CASADRGNEKLFF. The CDR3 DNA reads as TGCGCCAGCGCGGACAGGGGAAATGAAAAACTGTTTTTT.

The J gene is TRBJ2-3, the V gene TRBV20-1, with TRBD2 identical over 14 bases. CDR1 is DFQATT and CDR2 is SNEGSKA in the germline V gene (reference sequence). J was trimmed by 0 bases and V by 2 bases; bases with no gene match: 13. This CDR3 contains 20 residues. The CDR3 nucleotides read TGCAGTGCTAGATCCGGCGGGGGAGGGACTAGCGGGGGCAGCACAGATACGCAGTATTTT. Protein product: CSARSGGGGTSGGSTDTQYF.

This clonotype has only a few counts. V and J are TRBV11-2 and TRBJ1-2; D unresolved. V lost 0 bases and J 4 bases, leaving 12 bases between the germline ends. The germline V gene has CDR1 SGHAT and CDR2 FQNNGV. The CDR3 is made up of 15 amino acids. The DNA of the CDR3 is TGTGCCAGCAGCTTAGATTATACGGGAACCTATGGCTACACCTTC. Its protein is CASSLDYTGTYGYTF.

The sample holds a few counts of this clonotype. The chain couples TRBV18 to TRBJ2-4, with D hard to call. The CDR3 extends over 15 amino acids. V lost 1 base, J lost 0 bases, and 7 bases lay in between. Germline V gene data show CDR1 as KGHSH and CDR2 as LQKENI. CDR3 DNA: TGTGCCAGCTCACCACGAGAGGAAGCCAAAAACATTCAGTACTTC. Protein product: CASSPREEAKNIQYF. Using reference TRBV18 and TRBJ2-4 for the parts outside the CDR3, the full variable domain is NAGVMQNPRHLVRRRGQEARLRCSPMKGHSHVYWYRQLPEEGLKFMVYLQKENIIDESGMPKERFSAEFPKEGPSILRIQQVVRGDSAAYFCASSPREEAKNIQYFGAGTRLSVL.

V and J are TRBV18 and TRBJ2-1, with D tentatively TRBD1 (6 bases). The CDR3 is 15 amino acids. CDR1 KGHSH and CDR2 LQKENI come from the germline V gene. Deletions cut 4 bases from V and 6 bases from J, with 16 bases between. This CDR3 reads CASSQLGGRFNEQFF. CDR3 sequence (DNA): TGTGCCAGCTCACAACTAGGGGGTCGGTTCAATGAGCAGTTCTTC.

V usage is TRBV5-1 and J usage is TRBJ2-7; 7 nucleotides align to TRBD1. The CDR3 covers 14 residues. Germline V CDR1 and CDR2: SGHRS, YFSETQ. V was pared by 0 bases and J by 1 base, with 1 base of the junction left unmatched. CDR3 in amino acids: CASSLARGSYEQYF. DNA of the CDR3: TGCGCCAGCAGCTTGGCCAGGGGGTCCTACGAGCAGTACTTC.

This clonotype was observed a few times. V is TRBV12-3 or TRBV12-4 and J is TRBJ1-5, with D tentatively TRBD1 (5 bases). The CDR3 is made up of 13 amino acids. Trimming stripped 3 bases from V and 5 bases from J, with 8 bases between. The DNA of the CDR3 is TGTGCCAGCAGTTTTTTGGGGGATCAGCCCCAGCATTTT. Its protein product is CASSFLGDQPQHF.

This clonotype occurred a few times. The chain is built from TRBV29-1 and TRBJ2-1; 9 positions agree with TRBD1. V shed 7 bases, J shed 7 bases, and the junction held 8 bases outside the gene matches. Per the germline V gene, CDR1 is SQVTM and CDR2 is ANQGSEA. The CDR3 sequence is 13 residues long. For the CDR3, the DNA is TGCAGCGGGAACAGGGGGCTGGGGAATGAGCAGTTCTTC. Amino acid sequence: CSGNRGLGNEQFF.

The chain uses TRBV20-1 and TRBJ1-1; no definite D call. Trimming stripped 5 bases from V and 2 bases from J, with 12 bases between. CDR1 and CDR2 (germline): DFQATT, SNEGSKA (reference sequence). The CDR3 loop spans 13 amino acids. CDR3 DNA sequence: TGCAGTGCTCGGTCGGACGGCAACACTGAAGCTTTCTTT. Protein sequence: CSARSDGNTEAFF.

In this sample, this clonotype turned up a few times. The chain combines TRBV27 with TRBJ2-1; D might be TRBD1 or TRBD2, each matching 5 bases. The germline V gene encodes CDR1 MNHEY and CDR2 SMNVEV (reference sequence). V shed 8 bases and J shed 8 bases, with 13 bases lying between them. The CDR3 is 12 amino acids. The CDR3: CASWDLPHEQFF. CDR3 coding DNA: TGTGCCAGCTGGGACCTGCCCCATGAGCAGTTCTTC.

The chain employs TRBV4-1 and TRBJ2-3; D remains ambiguous. This CDR3 region has 14 residues. Trimming shortened V by 2 bases and J by 3 bases, and 9 bases separated the two germline ends. The germline V gene encodes CDR1 MGHRA and CDR2 YSYEKL. The CDR3 DNA follows: TGCGCCAGCAGCCAATGGGCCGGAACAGATACGCAGTATTTT. Translated, it gives CASSQWAGTDTQYF.

The rearrangement uses TRBV29-1 and TRBJ2-3; 7 bases align to TRBD1. The ends lost 6 bases at V and 0 bases at J; junction bases unmatched: 3. The CDR3 loop spans 13 amino acids. Looked up from germline, CDR1 is SQVTM and CDR2 is ANQGSEA. CDR3 region: CSVLTGSTDTQYF. The CDR3 nucleotides read TGCAGCGTCCTGACAGGGAGCACAGATACGCAGTATTTT.

Of note for this clonotype: The junction does not match germline at one end; this may be a read error. The V and J genes are TRBV20-1 and TRBJ2-7; D remains ambiguous. This CDR3 is built from 13 residues. CDR1 is DFQATT, CDR2 SNEGSKA, per germline (reference sequence). CDR3 amino acids: CSARPDGSYEHYF. CDR3 bases: TGCAGTGCTAGACCCGACGGGTCCTACGAGCATTACTTC.

This clonotype came up many times. The chain couples TRBV7-9 to TRBJ1-3; D possibly corresponds to TRBD1 (6 bases). The CDR3 is made up of 16 amino acids. V was clipped by 5 bases and J by 6 bases, with 20 bases between them. Germline V lookup: CDR1 SEHNR, CDR2 FQNEAQ (reference sequence). CDR3 bases: TGTGCCAGCAGCCCCCAGGGGACCCTCTGGGAAAACACCATATATTTT. Translating gives CASSPQGTLWENTIYF. The variable domain in full, completed from reference TRBV7-9 and TRBJ1-3, reads DTGVSQNPRHKITKRGQNVTFRCDPISEHNRLYWYRQTLGQGPEFLTYFQNEAQLEKSRLLSDRFSAERPKGSFSTLEIQRTEQGDSAMYLCASSPQGTLWENTIYFGEGSWLTVV.

This clonotype appeared a few times. The rearrangement uses TRBV12-3 or TRBV12-4 and TRBJ2-5; 8 bases are shared with TRBD2. V shed 4 bases, J shed 4 bases, and the junction held 11 bases outside the gene matches. The CDR3 is made up of 16 amino acids. CDR3 protein: CASSSLLSGGLETQYF. CDR3 coding DNA: TGTGCCAGCAGTTCTCTTCTGAGCGGGGGTCTAGAGACCCAGTACTTC.

J is TRBJ2-3 and V is TRBV7-9; D is uncertain. CDR1 and CDR2 (germline): SEHNR, FQNEAQ (reference sequence). CDR3 length: 15 amino acids. V was shortened by 5 bases and J by 3 bases, with 15 bases between the two germline ends. The CDR3 region is CASSPSNRMTDTQYF. The CDR3 DNA sequence: TGTGCCAGCAGCCCGTCCAACAGAATGACAGATACGCAGTATTTT.

The genes are TRBV29-1 and TRBJ1-2, with TRBD1 as a possible D gene (5 bases). Trimming cost V 3 bases and J 4 bases, with 15 bases left between them. Germline V gives CDR1 SQVTM, CDR2 ANQGSEA. This CDR3 is 14 amino acids long. The CDR3 protein is CSVEGLFRSYGYTF. For the CDR3, the DNA is TGCAGCGTTGAGGGGCTTTTTCGATCCTATGGCTACACCTTC.

This clonotype was seen more than once but under ten times. V is TRBV13 and J is TRBJ1-2, with D unclear. The CDR3 extends over 15 amino acids. The germline CDR1 and CDR2 sequences are PRHDT and FYEKMQ (reference sequence). Trimming removed 0 bases at V and 4 bases at J, with 12 bases between. The CDR3 DNA follows: TGTGCCAGCAGCTTAGGAACGGCGCTGGGCTATGGCTACACCTTC. It translates to CASSLGTALGYGYTF.

This clonotype was observed a handful of times. The chain employs TRBV5-8 and TRBJ2-5, with no clear D. The CDR3 covers 15 residues. Germline CDR1 and CDR2: SGHTS and YDEGEE. Trimming stripped 0 bases from V and 1 base from J, with 10 bases between. The CDR3 region is CASSLDWVSQETQYF. CDR3 nucleotides: TGTGCCAGCAGCTTGGATTGGGTGTCCCAAGAGACCCAGTACTTC.

This chain uses TRBV12-3 or TRBV12-4 with TRBJ2-1; 7 nucleotides match TRBD2. J was trimmed by 1 base and V by 7 bases; bases with no gene match: 10. The CDR3 covers 16 residues. The CDR3 bases are TGTGCCAGCACTCCTCGACGAGCGGGATCCTACAATGAGCAGTTCTTC. It translates to CASTPRRAGSYNEQFF.

There are a few counts of this clonotype. The chain recombines TRBV19 with TRBJ1-2, with D unresolved. V was pared by 6 bases and J by 0 bases, with 8 bases between. The CDR3 is 13 residues long. Germline CDR1 is LNHDA and CDR2 is SQIVND (reference sequence). The CDR3 region has the DNA TGTGCCAGTAGACCATTAACTAACTATGGCTACACCTTC. Translation: CASRPLTNYGYTF.

This clonotype was observed a few times. The genes are TRBV12-3 or TRBV12-4 and TRBJ1-2; possible D gene TRBD1, 6 bases. V was clipped by 5 bases and J by 6 bases, with 16 bases between them. This CDR3 region has 14 residues. The CDR3 nucleotides are TGTGCCAGCAGTCCCACAGGGTTAGGAGATGGCTACACCTTC. Translation gives CASSPTGLGDGYTF.

The chain uses TRBV5-1 and TRBJ2-5, with D possibly matching TRBD2 (6 bases). The CDR3 contains 13 residues. CDR1 is SGHRS, CDR2 YFSETQ, per germline. The V end was cut by 5 bases, the J end by 3 bases, with 11 bases between. CDR3 in DNA: TGCGCCAGCAGACTCACGGGGGAAGAGACCCAGTACTTC. Amino acids: CASRLTGEETQYF.

This clonotype was picked up many times. The chain uses TRBV12-3 or TRBV12-4 and TRBJ2-2; 14 nucleotides match TRBD2. After removal of 6 bases from V and 1 base from J, the junction contained 1 base not matched to a gene. The CDR3 sequence is 16 residues long. In DNA form, the CDR3 reads TGTGCCAGCAGGGGACTAGCGGGGGAGAACACCGGGGAGCTGTTTTTT. It specifies CASRGLAGENTGELFF.

This clonotype was picked up a small number of times. The CDR3 DNA is TGTGCCAGCAGTTTAGCGGCGTCTGGTGCAGATACGCAGTATTTT. Amino acids: CASSLAASGADTQYF. The rearrangement uses TRBV12-3 or TRBV12-4 and TRBJ2-3; no firm D call. The CDR3 has 15 residues. The V and J ends lost 0 bases and 4 bases respectively, with 11 bases between them.

The chain has TRBV29-1 and TRBJ2-3; weak D call: TRBD1 (5 bases). With 1 base removed from V and 2 bases from J, the gap between germline ends came to 13 bases. CDR1 SQVTM and CDR2 ANQGSEA come from the germline V gene. CDR3 size: 15 residues. CDR3 coding DNA: TGCAGCGTTGAAGGGGGCGCGGATACCACAGATACGCAGTATTTT. Translating it yields CSVEGGADTTDTQYF.